The clone carrying this TCR beta chain was counted ten times or more. Its target is unknown. At one end the junction does not follow the germline gene, possibly because of a read error. This specimen comes from a study of blood T cells in healthy people across ages. Whole-study findings and limits: Those diversity estimates obtained from one million T cells were thought to be underestimates. In long-lived donors, naive CD4+ cell counts and diversity exceeded those of aged donors. Roughly linear declines in TCR beta diversity per million T cells occurred with age.

The second PCR ran roughly 6 to 11 cycles with a sample-barcoded 5' primer and J-beta primers. TCRdb analysed the 5' RACE reads with MiXCR anew, one entry per CDR3 protein. The sample shows around 1.5 million distinct CDR3 sequences, 59% of them seen only once. The CDR3 extends over 14 amino acids. Per germline, CDR1 SGHRS and CDR2 YFSETQ. This TCR was recovered from a young man in good health. The rearrangement links TRBV5-1 to TRBJ2-5; 7 bases map to TRBD1. Sequenced input: blood. The CDR3 protein is CASSLDRYQETQYF. CDR3 coding DNA: TGTGCCAGCAGCTTGGACAGGTACCAAGAGACCCAGTACTTC.